The next 27 T cell receptor beta chains were all read from a single sample in a study of beta chain features in type 1 diabetes. TCRB transcripts that were expressed got sequenced, as all of the isolated RNA had been reverse transcribed. TCRdb keeps only in-frame clones here, not all; method: immunoSEQ multiplex PCR. This sample has hundreds of thousands of clones, with around 15% found just once. The specimen sequenced was central memory CD4+ T cells from blood. The receptor set was obtained from a man in his thirties or forties in good health.

This clone occurred a few times. Other DNA sequences in the same sample also yield this CDR3. The rearrangement links TRBV6-5 to TRBJ2-3, with 8 bases aligning to TRBD2. V was clipped by 2 bases and J by 3 bases; unmatched bases: 1. The CDR3 length is 14 residues. Germline V gives CDR1 MNHEY, CDR2 SVGAGI. For the CDR3, the DNA is TGTGCCAGCAGTTACGGCGGGAGGACAGATACGCAGTATTTT. Translating it yields CASSYGGRTDTQYF.

The sample holds a few counts of this clone. This rearrangement joins TRBV7-2 to TRBJ2-3, with D unclear. The germline gives CDR1 SGHTA, CDR2 FQGNSA. Trimming stripped 5 bases from V and 5 bases from J, with 17 bases between. The CDR3 is made up of 15 amino acids. Here the CDR3 reads CASSPPPKAGDTQYF. The CDR3 nucleotides read TGTGCCAGCAGCCCCCCACCCAAGGCAGGAGATACGCAGTATTTT.

This clone has a handful of counts. For the CDR3, the DNA is TGTGCTAGGTCTTCTAGAGGGCTCACAGATACGCAGTATTTT. Translating gives CARSSRGLTDTQYF. This chain connects TRBV12-5 to TRBJ2-3; tentatively, D is TRBD2 (5 bases). Per the germline V gene, CDR1 is LGHNT and CDR2 is FRNRAP. This CDR3 has 14 residues. V lost 9 bases to trimming and J lost 2 bases, with 15 bases between them.

The chain uses TRBV19 and TRBJ2-1; weak D call: TRBD2 (5 bases). Per germline, CDR1 LNHDA and CDR2 SQIVND (reference sequence). The CDR3 is 15 residues long. The V end was cut by 9 bases, the J end by 3 bases, with 18 bases between. The CDR3 coding sequence is TGTGCCAGCAGCTTCCTGGTCGGGGACTACAATGAGCAGTTCTTC. Amino acid sequence: CASSFLVGDYNEQFF.

This clone was found a few times. The CDR3: CASSLHNQPQHF. The CDR3 DNA sequence: TGTGCCAGCAGCTTACACAATCAGCCCCAGCATTTT. The chain links TRBV7-2 to TRBJ1-5; unclear D gene. The V gene's germline CDR1 is SGHTA and CDR2 FQGNSA. The V gene lost 2 bases and the J gene lost 3 bases, with 2 bases spanning the gap. This CDR3 has 12 amino acids.

This chain joins TRBV9 and TRBJ2-1; D may match TRBD1 or TRBD2 (5 bases each). Germline V lookup: CDR1 SGDLS, CDR2 YYNGEE. The V gene lost 2 bases and the J gene lost 5 bases, with 20 bases spanning the gap. This CDR3 region has 17 residues. This CDR3 is CASSVGVFGQGNNEQFF. In DNA form, the CDR3 reads TGTGCCAGCAGCGTCGGGGTTTTTGGTCAGGGAAACAATGAGCAGTTCTTC.

This clone has just a few counts. The CDR3 DNA reads TGTGCCAGCAAACAGGACGGCTACGAGCAGTACTTC. The encoded protein is CASKQDGYEQYF. The V gene is TRBV28, the J gene TRBJ2-7; TRBD1 is a possible D gene (5 bases). Germline CDR1 and CDR2: MDHEN and SYDVKM. The ends were cut back, 7 bases at V and 3 bases at J, with 10 bases in the middle. The CDR3 loop spans 12 amino acids.

V usage is TRBV7-2 and J usage is TRBJ2-7; weak D call: TRBD2 (5 bases). Looked up from germline, CDR1 is SGHTA and CDR2 is FQGNSA. The CDR3 has 16 residues. Trimming took 2 bases from V and 6 from J, leaving 20 bases between them. The CDR3 coding sequence is TGTGCCAGCAGCTTAAATTCCCCCAGGACTGGGAGCGAGCAGTACTTC. Its translation is CASSLNSPRTGSEQYF.

This clone has only a few counts. The genes are TRBV28 and TRBJ1-5, with D hard to call. CDR1 is MDHEN and CDR2 is SYDVKM in the germline V gene. The CDR3 consists of 12 residues. Between the trimmed V and J ends, which lost 6 bases and 6 bases, there was a span of 9 bases. The DNA for the CDR3 is TGTGCCAGCAGCGTACTGGGTCAGCCCCAGCATTTT. The encoded protein is CASSVLGQPQHF.

The chain employs TRBV29-1 and TRBJ1-1; D gene unclear. V lost 5 bases and J lost 5, with 15 bases in between. Germline values: CDR1 SQVTM, CDR2 ANQGSEA. The CDR3 loop spans 13 amino acids. The CDR3, as DNA: TGCAGCGTTTCTGAGGCATACGGGACTGAAGCTTTCTTT. Translating it yields CSVSEAYGTEAFF.

V is TRBV15 and J is TRBJ2-5; D tentatively fits TRBD1 or TRBD2 (5 bases each). Per germline, CDR1 LNHNV and CDR2 YYDKDF (reference sequence). V was pared by 0 bases and J by 3 bases, with 17 bases between. This CDR3 is 17 amino acids long. The CDR3 protein is CATSRDGARSVKETQYF. CDR3 DNA: TGTGCCACCAGCAGAGACGGGGCCAGAAGCGTTAAAGAGACCCAGTACTTC.

The V and J genes are TRBV7-2 and TRBJ1-6; D gene ambiguous. The germline gives CDR1 SGHTA, CDR2 FQGNSA. The CDR3 spans 14 residues. V lost 1 base, J lost 2 bases, and 3 bases lay in between. CDR3 in amino acids: CASSLEAYNSPLHF. As DNA, the CDR3 is TGTGCCAGCAGCTTAGAGGCCTATAATTCACCCCTCCACTTT.

In DNA form, the CDR3 reads TGTGCCTGGAGCCAGAGGTGGGGTGGCACAGATACGCAGTATTTT. This sequence encodes CAWSQRWGGTDTQYF. The chain has TRBV30 and TRBJ2-3; D gene uncertain. Trimming left V 3 bases short and J 1 base short, with 14 bases between. Germline-derived CDR1 and CDR2 are GTSNPN and SVGIG (reference sequence). The CDR3 totals 15 residues.

This chain joins TRBV6-5 and TRBJ2-1; 8 positions agree with TRBD2. Germline assignment: CDR1 MNHEY and CDR2 SVGAGI. The junction had 3 bases not matched to a gene; V was cut back by 0 bases and J by 5 bases. This CDR3 is built from 15 residues. DNA of the CDR3: TGTGCCAGCAGTTACTCCGCGGGGGGTCACAATGAGCAGTTCTTC. Translated: CASSYSAGGHNEQFF.

CDR3 in DNA: TGCGCCAGCAGCTTGGTTGGCGGGGGGGCCCTCGGAGAGACCCAGTACTTC. As protein: CASSLVGGGALGETQYF. This chain links TRBV5-1 with TRBJ2-5, with 9 positions matching TRBD2. The CDR3 runs to 17 residues. After removal of 0 bases from V and 4 bases from J, the junction contained 10 bases not matched to a gene. Germline V gene sequence: CDR1 SGHRS, CDR2 YFSETQ.

The chain employs TRBV15 and TRBJ2-2; 9 bases match TRBD1. The junction had 11 bases not matched to a gene; V was cut back by 0 bases and J by 6 bases. The germline CDR1 and CDR2 sequences are LNHNV and YYDKDF (reference sequence). The CDR3 runs to 18 residues. The CDR3 DNA reads TGTGCCACCAGCAGAGATACCCCGGACAGGGGAGAATCCGGGGAGCTGTTTTTT. Residues: CATSRDTPDRGESGELFF. Full variable domain (outside the CDR3, taken from reference TRBV15 and TRBJ2-2): DAMVIQNPRYQVTQFGKPVTLSCSQTLNHNVMYWYQQKSSQAPKLLFHYYDKDFNNEADTPDNFQSRRPNTSFCFLDIRSPGLGDTAMYLCATSRDTPDRGESGELFFGEGSRLTVL.

J is TRBJ2-7 and V is TRBV5-1; D is perhaps TRBD2 (6 bases). Trimming took 3 bases from V and 2 from J, leaving 15 bases between them. Germline CDR1 and CDR2: SGHRS and YFSETQ. This CDR3 comprises 15 residues. CDR3 nucleotides: TGCGCCAGCAGCTCGGGGGTAGGAAGGGCCTACGAGCAGTACTTC. This translates into CASSSGVGRAYEQYF.

The chain carries TRBV4-1 and TRBJ2-2, with 9 positions matching TRBD2. The V gene's germline CDR1 is MGHRA and CDR2 YSYEKL. CDR3 size: 17 residues. V was pared by 0 bases and J by 5 bases, with 7 bases of the junction left unmatched. The CDR3, as DNA: TGCGCCAGCAGCCAAGATATTAGGGCGGGAGGGACCGGGGAGCTGTTTTTT. This encodes CASSQDIRAGGTGELFF.

In this sample, this clone turned up a few times. The V and J genes are TRBV5-1 and TRBJ1-1; possibly TRBD1 for D (6 bases). CDR3 length: 15 residues. Germline CDR1 SGHRS, CDR2 YFSETQ. Trimming took 4 bases from V and 0 from J, leaving 13 bases between them. The CDR3 DNA is TGCGCCAGCAGCCCGCACACAGGGATGAACACTGAAGCTTTCTTT. This encodes CASSPHTGMNTEAFF.

This clone was found a few times. This chain connects TRBV29-1 to TRBJ1-1; no firm D call. CDR1 and CDR2 from the germline V gene are SQVTM and ANQGSEA. CDR3 length: 12 residues. The V end lost 1 base, the J end lost 0 bases, and 3 bases lay between the germline ends. The CDR3 reads CSVEGVNTEAFF. CDR3 sequence (DNA): TGCAGCGTTGAAGGAGTGAACACTGAAGCTTTCTTT.

This clone was seen at least ten times. The chain joins TRBV29-1 to TRBJ1-4, with D maybe TRBD1 (5 bases). The CDR3 covers 11 residues. The V end lost 7 bases, the J end lost 16 bases, and 19 bases lay between the germline ends. Germline lookup yields CDR1 SQVTM and CDR2 ANQGSEA. CDR3 amino acids: CSAEVGDRTFF. The CDR3 DNA is TGCAGCGCAGAGGTCGGGGACCGTACGTTTTTT.

This clone showed up just a few times. The chain couples TRBV6-5 to TRBJ1-6; 7 bases agree with TRBD1. Germline V gene data show CDR1 as MNHEY and CDR2 as SVGAGI. The CDR3 has 13 amino acids. The J segment lost 10 bases and the V segment lost 7 bases, leaving 7 bases of the junction unmatched. The CDR3 DNA sequence: TGTGCCAGCACCTCGGGGACAGACTCACCCCTCCACTTT. Translated, it gives CASTSGTDSPLHF.

This clone was detected a few times. The genes are TRBV18 and TRBJ2-6; 13 nucleotides match TRBD2. The CDR3 length is 18 residues. The V gene end was trimmed by 3 bases and the J gene end by 2 bases; junction bases not matched to a gene: 4. Germline V gives CDR1 KGHSH, CDR2 LQKENI. As DNA, the CDR3 is TGTGCCAGCTCACCCTTGACTAGCGGGAGGACTGGGGCCAACGTCCTGACTTTC. This gives the protein CASSPLTSGRTGANVLTF.

This clone was seen more than once but under ten times. The genes are TRBV15 and TRBJ1-2; D not resolved. With 0 bases removed from V and 12 bases from J, the gap between germline ends came to 11 bases. This CDR3 spans 12 amino acids. CDR1 is LNHNV, CDR2 YYDKDF, per germline (reference sequence). The CDR3 DNA reads TGTGCCACCAGCAGAGATCGGGTAAAGCACACCTTC. This encodes CATSRDRVKHTF.

This clone was counted a few times. The chain has TRBV19 and TRBJ1-2; the D is unclear. Germline V gene data show CDR1 as LNHDA and CDR2 as SQIVND (reference sequence). This CDR3 contains 14 residues. V was trimmed by 1 base and J by 7 bases, leaving 13 bases between them. The CDR3 DNA sequence: TGTGCCAGTAGTATAGGATCTGACACTCGTGGCTACACCTTC. Amino acids: CASSIGSDTRGYTF.

This clone was seen a handful of times. The chain recombines TRBV6-1 with TRBJ1-1; the D gene is possibly TRBD1 (6 bases). There are 13 residues in the CDR3. CDR1 and CDR2 (germline): MNHNS, SASEGT. V was cut by 6 bases and J by 3 bases, with 11 bases left in between. CDR3 residues: CASREGGDTEAFF. DNA for the CDR3: TGTGCCAGCAGAGAGGGGGGGGACACTGAAGCTTTCTTT.

The chain recombines TRBV30 with TRBJ2-5; D may correspond to TRBD1 or TRBD2 (5 bases each). CDR3 length: 13 amino acids. Germline V lookup: CDR1 GTSNPN, CDR2 SVGIG (reference sequence). Trimming removed 2 bases from V and 0 bases from J, with 7 bases in between. The CDR3 protein is CAWSPGHQETQYF. As DNA, the CDR3 is TGTGCCTGGAGTCCGGGACACCAAGAGACCCAGTACTTC.